The 30 T cell receptor beta chains below were found in one sample sequenced in a study of T cells after yellow fever vaccination. MiXCR was run by TCRdb on the 5' RACE reads, yielding one entry per CDR3 protein. The data contain fewer than 400,000 distinct CDR3 sequences, approximately 11% of them seen just once; the ten biggest clones take up less than 3.5%. This specimen was CD4+ T cells sorted from PBMCs, taken 45 days after the yellow fever booster vaccination. The receptors shown here come from a man aged 18 to 30 who received the YFV17D yellow fever vaccine.

The V and J genes are TRBV28 and TRBJ1-2; D perhaps matches TRBD1 (6 bases). Germline V gives CDR1 MDHEN, CDR2 SYDVKM. V was clipped by 7 bases and J by 3 bases, with 24 bases between them. The CDR3 is 17 amino acids. CDR3 nucleotide sequence: TGTGCCAGCACTCTCCCCCGAAGGGGGGGCTCGGACTATGGCTACACCTTC. Protein sequence: CASTLPRRGGSDYGYTF.

There are a few counts of this clonotype. The CDR3 protein is CASSLLGGRTEAFF. The CDR3 nucleotides read TGTGCCAGCAGCCTCCTCGGGGGACGCACTGAAGCTTTCTTT. The chain is built from TRBV7-2 and TRBJ1-1, with TRBD1 as a possible D gene (5 bases). This CDR3 has 14 amino acids. Germline V CDR1 and CDR2: SGHTA, FQGNSA. V lost 5 bases, J lost 4 bases, and 14 bases lay in between.

This clonotype has only a few counts. J is TRBJ1-1 and V is TRBV7-9; the match to TRBD1 covers 7 bases. J lost 2 bases, V lost 8 bases, and 5 bases had no gene match. The CDR3 runs to 13 residues. Germline-derived CDR1 and CDR2 are SEHNR and FQNEAQ (reference sequence). CDR3 nucleotide sequence: TGTGCCAGCCTGAGACAGGGAAACACTGAAGCTTTCTTT. It yields the protein CASLRQGNTEAFF. Full variable domain (remainder filled in from reference TRBV7-9 and TRBJ1-1): DTGVSQNPRHKITKRGQNVTFRCDPISEHNRLYWYRQTLGQGPEFLTYFQNEAQLEKSRLLSDRFSAERPKGSFSTLEIQRTEQGDSAMYLCASLRQGNTEAFFGQGTRLTVV.

The chain couples TRBV7-2 to TRBJ2-6; D ambiguous. Germline lookup yields CDR1 SGHTA and CDR2 FQGNSA. Trimming stripped 8 bases from V and 0 bases from J, with 8 bases between. The CDR3 length is 14 residues. The CDR3 spells CASGISSGANVLTF. The CDR3 region has the DNA TGTGCCAGCGGAATTAGCTCTGGGGCCAACGTCCTGACTTTC. Combining the CDR3 with reference TRBV7-2 and TRBJ2-6 gives the whole variable domain GAGVSQSPSNKVTEKGKDVELRCDPISGHTALYWYRQSLGQGLEFLIYFQGNSAPDKSGLPSDRFSAERTGGSVSTLTIQRTQQEDSAVYLCASGISSGANVLTFGAGSRLTVL.

This clonotype appeared a few times. V usage is TRBV20-1 and J usage is TRBJ1-5; a possible D gene is TRBD1 (6 bases). The ends were cut back, 3 bases at V and 1 base at J, with 10 bases in the middle. Per the germline V gene, CDR1 is DFQATT and CDR2 is SNEGSKA (reference sequence). The CDR3 totals 14 residues. CDR3 nucleotides: TGCAGTGCTAGCAACAGGGTGAGCAATCAGCCCCAGCATTTT. Protein: CSASNRVSNQPQHF.

This clonotype was seen more than once but under ten times. The V call is TRBV4-2, the J call TRBJ2-5; 9 nucleotides match TRBD2. The CDR3 length is 15 residues. Trimming removed 2 bases from V and 5 bases from J; junction bases left unmatched: 6. CDR1 is LGHNA and CDR2 is YNFKEQ in the germline V gene. In DNA, the CDR3 is TGTGCCAGCAGCCAACAAGCGGGGGGAATCGAGACCCAGTACTTC. Translated: CASSQQAGGIETQYF.

A few counts support this clonotype. This chain joins TRBV7-9 and TRBJ1-1, with unresolved D. Germline CDR1 reads SEHNR; CDR2 reads FQNEAQ (reference sequence). The CDR3 is made up of 15 amino acids. V dropped 1 base and J dropped 8 bases, with 17 bases sitting between them. CDR3 in amino acids: CASSLVLTELGEAFF. CDR3 coding DNA: TGTGCCAGCAGCTTAGTACTTACAGAGCTCGGCGAAGCTTTCTTT.

In its sample, this clonotype was seen a few times. CDR3: CASSLDLSNQPQHF. Here the CDR3 DNA reads TGTGCCAGCAGTTTGGATTTGTCCAATCAGCCCCAGCATTTT. This sequence joins TRBV12-3 or TRBV12-4 and TRBJ1-5; D unclear. This CDR3 is built from 14 residues. Between the trimmed V and J ends, which lost 3 bases and 3 bases, there was a span of 9 bases.

CDR3 sequence reads: CASRGAEQYF. The DNA of the CDR3 is TGCGCCAGCAGGGGGGCCGAGCAGTACTTC. This chain joins TRBV10-2 and TRBJ2-7, with D perhaps matching TRBD1 (6 bases). There are 10 residues in the CDR3. V lost 6 bases and J lost 6, with 6 bases in between. Germline lookup yields CDR1 WSHSY and CDR2 SAAADI.

V is TRBV5-4 and J is TRBJ2-1; no clear D gene. Trimming took 0 bases from V and 0 from J, leaving 7 bases between them. CDR3 length: 15 amino acids. Looked up from germline, CDR1 is SGHNT and CDR2 is YYREEE (reference sequence). This chain's CDR3 is CASSLGASSYNEQFF. CDR3 nucleotides: TGTGCCAGCAGCTTGGGTGCCAGCTCCTACAATGAGCAGTTCTTC.

This clonotype was counted ten times or more. The chain carries TRBV5-1 and TRBJ1-1; 7 bases align to TRBD1. Germline lookup yields CDR1 SGHRS and CDR2 YFSETQ. V trimming: 5 bases; J trimming: 2 bases; junction bases outside the gene matches: 12. CDR3 length equals 16 residues. The CDR3: CASRESAGTVNTEAFF. CDR3 in DNA: TGCGCCAGCAGGGAAAGCGCCGGGACAGTTAACACTGAAGCTTTCTTT.

This clonotype was seen more than once but under ten times. The genes are TRBV11-3 and TRBJ2-1; 7 bases are shared with TRBD1. Unmatched junction bases numbered 5, after V lost 0 bases and J lost 6 bases. The length of the CDR3 is 15 residues. Germline V gene lookup returns CDR1 SGHNT and CDR2 YENEEA. CDR3 coding DNA: TGTGCCAGCAGCTTAGAGCCAGGGGGACGCAATGAGCAGTTCTTC. This gives the protein CASSLEPGGRNEQFF.

The CDR3 loop is CASSSRQGETQYF. The CDR3 region has the DNA TGTGCCAGCAGTTCCCGACAGGGGGAGACCCAGTACTTC. The rearrangement links TRBV27 to TRBJ2-5; 8 bases fit TRBD1. With V trimmed by 4 bases and J by 5 bases, 3 bases remained unmatched. The germline V gene encodes CDR1 MNHEY and CDR2 SMNVEV (reference sequence). The CDR3 extends over 13 amino acids.

A few counts support this clonotype. CDR3 bases: TGTGCCACCAGCAGAGATCTTACAGGGGGGGGTCAGCCCCAGCATTTT. It yields the protein CATSRDLTGGGQPQHF. The chain combines TRBV15 with TRBJ1-5; 8 bases are a match to TRBD1. The CDR3 covers 16 residues. Germline V gene data show CDR1 as LNHNV and CDR2 as YYDKDF (reference sequence). Germline trimming cut 0 bases from V and 6 bases from J; bases unmatched to any gene: 7. The full variable domain, rest sourced from reference TRBV15 and TRBJ1-5, is DAMVIQNPRYQVTQFGKPVTLSCSQTLNHNVMYWYQQKSSQAPKLLFHYYDKDFNNEADTPDNFQSRRPNTSFCFLDIRSPGLGDTAMYLCATSRDLTGGGQPQHFGDGTRLSIL.

This clonotype was detected only a few times. The gene calls are TRBV3-2 and TRBJ2-1; TRBD1 is taken as the D call from the table, unchecked against the DNA. TRBV3-2 is deemed a pseudogene. This CDR3 region has 16 residues. The CDR3, as DNA: TGTGCCAGCAGCCAACCGGGGGGGCCCCCGGGCAATGAGCAGTTCTTC. Translating it yields CASSQPGGPPGNEQFF.

This clonotype was detected many times. This chain joins TRBV7-2 and TRBJ2-1, with D perhaps TRBD2 (5 bases). The V end lost 5 bases, the J end lost 0 bases, and 11 bases lay between the germline ends. Germline lookup yields CDR1 SGHTA and CDR2 FQGNSA. The CDR3 loop spans 15 amino acids. Here the CDR3 DNA reads TGTGCCAGCAGCATAACACTAGGCTCCTACAATGAGCAGTTCTTC. It specifies CASSITLGSYNEQFF.

The V call is TRBV7-6, the J call TRBJ2-5; D is unresolved. Germline lookup yields CDR1 SGHVS and CDR2 FNYEAQ. Trimming removed 0 bases at V and 7 bases at J, with 9 bases between. The CDR3 runs 13 residues. CDR3 in DNA: TGTGCCAGCAGCTTAGCGGAACCGGGGACCCAGTACTTC. This codes for CASSLAEPGTQYF.

This clonotype was picked up a small number of times. The V call is TRBV5-1, the J call TRBJ2-7; maybe TRBD1 (6 bases). The V end was cut by 4 bases, the J end by 0 bases, with 14 bases between. Germline V CDR1 and CDR2: SGHRS, YFSETQ. The CDR3 sequence is 15 residues long. The CDR3 DNA reads TGCGCCAGCAGCGCGATACAGGACAGCTCCTACGAGCAGTACTTC. Protein sequence: CASSAIQDSSYEQYF.

The J gene is TRBJ2-1, the V gene TRBV7-2; 8 bases match TRBD2. The CDR3 extends over 15 amino acids. Germline CDR1 and CDR2: SGHTA and FQGNSA. The J segment lost 6 bases and the V segment lost 3 bases, leaving 7 bases of the junction unmatched. The DNA for the CDR3 is TGTGCCAGCAGCTTCTTCCGGGGGGGAGGCAATGAGCAGTTCTTC. Translated: CASSFFRGGGNEQFF. The variable domain in full, completed from reference TRBV7-2 and TRBJ2-1, reads GAGVSQSPSNKVTEKGKDVELRCDPISGHTALYWYRQSLGQGLEFLIYFQGNSAPDKSGLPSDRFSAERTGGSVSTLTIQRTQQEDSAVYLCASSFFRGGGNEQFFGPGTRLTVL.

This clonotype was recorded many times. The chain carries TRBV5-1 and TRBJ2-2; the D is unclear. This CDR3 is 12 amino acids long. V lost 0 bases and J lost 6, with 3 bases in between. Germline V gene data show CDR1 as SGHRS and CDR2 as YFSETQ. This chain's CDR3 is CASSLDSGELFF. The CDR3 nucleotides read TGCGCCAGCAGCTTGGACTCCGGGGAGCTGTTTTTT.

This clonotype has only a few counts. The chain combines TRBV9 with TRBJ1-2; no definite D call. The CDR3 has 12 residues. Trimming removed 4 bases at V and 10 bases at J, with 14 bases between. Germline lookup yields CDR1 SGDLS and CDR2 YYNGEE. CDR3 sequence reads: CASSPQHGVYTF. CDR3 nucleotides: TGTGCCAGCAGCCCCCAACATGGGGTCTACACCTTC.

The J gene is TRBJ2-7, the V gene TRBV2; D possibly corresponds to TRBD2 (5 bases). In germline, CDR1 is SNHLY, CDR2 FYNNEI. V was cut by 6 bases and J by 3 bases, with 12 bases left in between. This CDR3 comprises 13 residues. CDR3 region: CASSLGRDYEQYF. The CDR3, as DNA: TGTGCCAGCAGCCTCGGACGGGACTACGAGCAGTACTTC.

The CDR3 is CASSFDSLNTEAFF. In DNA form, the CDR3 reads TGTGCCAGCAGTTTTGACAGCTTGAACACTGAAGCTTTCTTT. J is TRBJ1-1 and V is TRBV28, with a possible D match to TRBD1 (5 bases). The CDR3 extends over 14 amino acids. V lost 3 bases, J lost 0 bases, and 8 bases lay in between. The germline gives CDR1 MDHEN, CDR2 SYDVKM.

This clonotype has only a few counts. The gene calls are TRBV12-3 or TRBV12-4 and TRBJ2-4, with 15 bases lining up with TRBD2. The CDR3 is 16 amino acids. The ends lost 8 bases at V and 3 bases at J; junction bases unmatched: 5. The CDR3 is CASRTSGGEGKNIQYF. In DNA, the CDR3 is TGTGCCAGCCGGACTAGCGGGGGGGAGGGCAAAAACATTCAGTACTTC.

The gene calls are TRBV4-1 and TRBJ2-2, with 8 bases lining up with TRBD1. Per the germline V gene, CDR1 is MGHRA and CDR2 is YSYEKL. The CDR3 length is 16 residues. V dropped 5 bases and J dropped 7; count of bases not matched to a gene: 12. In nucleotides, the CDR3 is TGCGCCAGCAGCAAGAATCAGGGGGCAGTCGGCGGGGAGCTGTTTTTT. Translated: CASSKNQGAVGGELFF.

The table lists this clonotype with a few counts. V and J are TRBV5-5 and TRBJ2-6; D may be TRBD1 (6 bases). Germline-derived CDR1 and CDR2 are SGHKS and YYEKEE (reference sequence). The CDR3 covers 12 residues. The V end was cut by 0 bases, the J end by 12 bases, with 7 bases between. The CDR3 region is CASSLEGVVLTF. CDR3 nucleotide sequence: TGTGCCAGCAGCTTGGAGGGGGTCGTCCTGACTTTC.

This clonotype was found many times. V is TRBV6-2 or TRBV6-3 and J is TRBJ2-4; the D gene could be TRBD1 or TRBD2 (5 bases each). Germline V CDR1 and CDR2: MNHEY, SVGEGT. This CDR3 comprises 17 residues. Trimming cost V 0 bases and J 8 bases, with 20 bases left between them. CDR3: CASSYSKGFPTGHIQYF. The CDR3 nucleotides read TGTGCCAGCAGTTACTCGAAGGGTTTTCCGACGGGGCACATTCAGTACTTC.

This clonotype has a handful of counts. This sequence joins TRBV20-1 and TRBJ1-5; D is perhaps TRBD1 (5 bases). The CDR3 spans 15 residues. CDR1 is DFQATT, CDR2 SNEGSKA, per germline (reference sequence). Trimming pared 2 bases from V and 2 bases from J, leaving 13 bases between. The CDR3 loop is CSARQRGLRNQPQHF. The CDR3, as DNA: TGCAGTGCTAGACAAAGGGGTTTGCGCAATCAGCCCCAGCATTTT.

This clonotype was counted only a few times. The gene calls are TRBV5-1 and TRBJ1-1; 11 nucleotides line up with TRBD1. After removal of 4 bases from V and 1 base from J, the junction contained 0 bases not matched to a gene. This CDR3 is 14 amino acids long. Germline CDR1 SGHRS, CDR2 YFSETQ. The CDR3: CASSGTGGNTEAFF. DNA of the CDR3: TGCGCCAGCAGCGGGACAGGGGGGAACACTGAAGCTTTCTTT.

This clonotype was detected a few times. This chain connects TRBV15 to TRBJ2-3, with D possibly TRBD2 on 6 matching bases. The CDR3 has 18 amino acids. Germline V gene sequence: CDR1 LNHNV, CDR2 YYDKDF (reference sequence). V was pared by 0 bases and J by 0 bases, with 16 bases between. CDR3 in DNA: TGTGCCACCAGCAGAGATGTAAGCGTGGCGGGGAGCACAGATACGCAGTATTTT. Amino acid sequence: CATSRDVSVAGSTDTQYF.